A single sample is the source of the 32 T cell receptor beta chains below, sequenced in a study of blood T cell repertoires in COVID-19. The protocol was immunoSEQ multiplex PCR, while the TCRdb copy is restricted to in-frame clones and leaves out a portion. This table holds a few hundred thousand clones, under 90% found once. Sequencing was performed on peripheral blood. The receptors stem from a woman aged 25-40 years with COVID-19, enrolled during active disease.

This chain links TRBV19 with TRBJ1-2; D remains unclear. CDR3 size: 14 residues. Trimming shortened V by 5 bases and J by 6 bases, and 16 bases separated the two germline ends. CDR1 and CDR2 from the germline V gene are LNHDA and SQIVND (reference sequence). The CDR3, as DNA: TGTGCCAGTAGTCTGAGGGCCGACGGAAATGGCTACACCTTC. This translates into CASSLRADGNGYTF.

In this sample, this clone turned up once. The sample has other DNA sequences that encode this CDR3 too. This chain uses TRBV18 with TRBJ1-6; TRBD1 matches 9 bases. With V trimmed by 2 bases and J by 7 bases, 0 bases remained unmatched. The CDR3 covers 14 residues. Germline-derived CDR1 and CDR2 are KGHSH and LQKENI. Here the CDR3 DNA reads TGTGCCAGCTCACCAGGACAGGGGAATTCACCCCTCCACTTT. Translating it yields CASSPGQGNSPLHF.

The J gene is TRBJ1-3, the V gene TRBV19, with 7 bases matching TRBD1. V dropped 3 bases and J dropped 4; count of bases not matched to a gene: 9. Germline V gene data show CDR1 as LNHDA and CDR2 as SQIVND (reference sequence). This CDR3 comprises 16 residues. The CDR3, as DNA: TGTGCCAGTAGTATGCCGCACAGGGGATCAGGAAACACCATATATTTT. Amino acids: CASSMPHRGSGNTIYF.

The chain joins TRBV5-1 to TRBJ2-1; TRBD2 matches 8 bases. CDR1 is SGHRS and CDR2 is YFSETQ in the germline V gene. The J segment lost 4 bases and the V segment lost 0 bases, leaving 9 bases of the junction unmatched. This CDR3 has 17 amino acids. CDR3 DNA sequence: TGCGCCAGCAGCTTGGAAATACTAGCGGCCCAATACAATGAGCAGTTCTTC. Translation: CASSLEILAAQYNEQFF.

This chain uses TRBV3-1 (or the pseudogene TRBV3-2) with TRBJ1-1; D is ambiguous. The CDR3 has 13 residues. Deletions cut 8 bases from V and 5 bases from J, with 15 bases between. Germline values: CDR1 LGHDT, CDR2 YNNKEL (reference sequence). CDR3 region: CASSERLLTEAFF. DNA for the CDR3: TGTGCCAGCTCCGAGAGGTTGTTGACTGAAGCTTTCTTT.

The V gene is TRBV9, the J gene TRBJ1-3; D ambiguous. The germline V and J ends were trimmed by 3 bases and 0 bases, with 10 bases remaining between them. This CDR3 region has 15 residues. Germline CDR1 is SGDLS and CDR2 is YYNGEE. CDR3 nucleotides: TGTGCCAGCAGCGCGGAGAGCTACTCTGGAAACACCATATATTTT. Protein: CASSAESYSGNTIYF.

V usage is TRBV19 and J usage is TRBJ1-2; TRBD1 matches at 7 bases. Germline values: CDR1 LNHDA, CDR2 SQIVND (reference sequence). This CDR3 spans 18 amino acids. J gave up 3 bases and V 1 base, and 14 bases lay outside the gene matches. CDR3 amino acids: CASSIGWTGGQAYYGYTF. The CDR3 coding sequence is TGTGCCAGTAGTATAGGGTGGACAGGCGGCCAAGCCTACTATGGCTACACCTTC.

The V call is TRBV12-3 or TRBV12-4, the J call TRBJ1-2; D remains ambiguous. The CDR3 loop spans 13 amino acids. The V end was cut by 5 bases, the J end by 4 bases, with 11 bases between. CDR3 region: CASSRIQVYGYTF. In DNA form, the CDR3 reads TGTGCCAGCAGTCGAATCCAGGTCTATGGCTACACCTTC.

The chain couples TRBV30 to TRBJ1-6; D unclear. The CDR3 loop spans 15 amino acids. Trimming stripped 2 bases from V and 0 bases from J, with 8 bases between. CDR1 is GTSNPN, CDR2 SVGIG, per germline (reference sequence). The CDR3: CAWSPESSYNSPLHF. In nucleotides, the CDR3 is TGTGCCTGGAGTCCGGAGAGCTCCTATAATTCACCCCTCCACTTT.

The chain carries TRBV4-1 and TRBJ1-6; D might be TRBD1 (6 bases). The CDR3 is 17 residues long. V lost 1 base to trimming and J lost 7 bases, with 17 bases between them. Looked up from germline, CDR1 is MGHRA and CDR2 is YSYEKL. The CDR3 loop reads CASSQVRRQGHNSPLHF. Written as DNA, the CDR3 is TGCGCCAGCAGCCAAGTTCGGAGGCAGGGACACAATTCACCCCTCCACTTT.

V gene TRBV10-2 combines with J gene TRBJ2-3; a weak D match, TRBD1 (6 bases). CDR1 WSHSY and CDR2 SAAADI come from the germline V gene. The CDR3 is 14 residues long. Trimming took off 3 bases at V and 2 bases at J, with 9 bases between the two ends. Written as DNA, the CDR3 is TGCGCCAGCAGTGATCTGGGGGCCACAGATACGCAGTATTTT. Translating gives CASSDLGATDTQYF.

Regarding this clone: The same CDR3 can be traced to other DNA sequences in this sample. The chain links TRBV11-2 to TRBJ1-3; perhaps TRBD1 as D (5 bases). CDR3 length: 16 residues. Trimming stripped 6 bases from V and 0 bases from J, with 15 bases between. Germline-derived CDR1 and CDR2 are SGHAT and FQNNGV. For the CDR3, the DNA is TGTGCCAGCAGGGATTTGGGGCTGAGCTCTGGAAACACCATATATTTT. It yields the protein CASRDLGLSSGNTIYF.

The chain employs TRBV20-1 and TRBJ2-1, with 13 nucleotides matching TRBD2. Germline V gene data show CDR1 as DFQATT and CDR2 as SNEGSKA (reference sequence). The CDR3 is 16 amino acids. V gave up 3 bases and J gave up 6 bases; unmatched junction bases: 8. The CDR3 region has the DNA TGCAGTGCTAGTGAATGGACTAGCGGGGGAATCAATGAGCAGTTCTTC. Translated, it gives CSASEWTSGGINEQFF.

V gene TRBV5-1 combines with J gene TRBJ2-5; 9 bases line up with TRBD2. Losses at the gene ends were 4 bases for V and 4 bases for J; bases not matched to a gene: 5. Germline loops: CDR1 SGHRS, CDR2 YFSETQ. This CDR3 has 14 amino acids. The CDR3 DNA reads as TGCGCCAGCAGCCCGGGACTAGCCTCAGAGACCCAGTACTTC. Translation gives CASSPGLASETQYF.

The chain is built from TRBV30 and TRBJ1-2, with a tentative D call TRBD1 (5 bases). CDR3 length equals 13 residues. Looked up from germline, CDR1 is GTSNPN and CDR2 is SVGIG (reference sequence). V lost 3 bases and J lost 4, with 12 bases in between. The CDR3: CAWSSGLGYGYTF. DNA for the CDR3: TGTGCCTGGAGCTCAGGGCTCGGCTATGGCTACACCTTC. Filled out from reference TRBV30 and TRBJ1-2, the complete variable domain reads SQTIHQWPATLVQPVGSPLSLECTVEGTSNPNLYWYRQAAGRGLQLLFYSVGIGQISSEVPQNLSASRPQDRQFILSSKKLLLSDSGFYLCAWSSGLGYGYTFGSGTRLTVV.

Comment on this clone: Other DNA sequences within the sample encode an identical CDR3. The chain combines TRBV5-6 with TRBJ1-1; D call uncertain. Per germline, CDR1 SGHDT and CDR2 YYEEEE. Trimming stripped 0 bases from V and 1 base from J, with 4 bases between. The CDR3 sequence is 13 residues long. The CDR3 reads CASSLDRNTEAFF. The CDR3 DNA reads TGTGCCAGCAGCTTGGATAGGAACACTGAAGCTTTCTTT.

The table lists this clone with a few counts. Distinct nucleotide sequences in the sample also encode this CDR3. The chain employs TRBV30 and TRBJ2-3; 10 nucleotides match TRBD2. Germline lookup yields CDR1 GTSNPN and CDR2 SVGIG (reference sequence). The CDR3 totals 15 residues. Unmatched junction bases numbered 3, after V lost 0 bases and J lost 3 bases. CDR3 sequence reads: CAWSVSSGRTDTQYF. In DNA, the CDR3 is TGTGCCTGGAGTGTGTCTAGCGGGAGAACAGATACGCAGTATTTT.

This chain uses TRBV6-2 or TRBV6-3 with TRBJ2-1, with 11 bases that match TRBD2. Looked up from germline, CDR1 is MNHEY and CDR2 is SVGEGT. The CDR3 covers 17 residues. V was pared by 0 bases and J by 0 bases, with 1 base of the junction left unmatched. CDR3 amino acids: CASSYSTSGSSYNEQFF. The CDR3 DNA follows: TGTGCCAGCAGTTACTCCACTAGCGGGAGCTCCTACAATGAGCAGTTCTTC.

The gene calls are TRBV5-4 and TRBJ2-1; D call uncertain. The V end was cut by 5 bases, the J end by 0 bases, with 9 bases between. Germline V gene data show CDR1 as SGHNT and CDR2 as YYREEE (reference sequence). The CDR3 sequence is 14 residues long. The CDR3 sequence: CASRPYPSYNEQFF. DNA of the CDR3: TGTGCCAGCAGGCCCTACCCCTCCTACAATGAGCAGTTCTTC.

This sequence joins TRBV28 and TRBJ2-7; 14 positions match TRBD2. The CDR3 is 14 amino acids. Germline V gives CDR1 MDHEN, CDR2 SYDVKM. V was clipped by 7 bases and J by 3 bases; unmatched bases: 2. In nucleotides, the CDR3 is TGTGCCAGCATCGGGACTAGCGGGAGCTACGAGCAGTACTTC. Translated, it gives CASIGTSGSYEQYF.

This rearrangement joins TRBV27 to TRBJ1-2; no firm D call. Germline lookup yields CDR1 MNHEY and CDR2 SMNVEV (reference sequence). CDR3 length equals 13 residues. The V and J ends lost 6 bases and 8 bases respectively, with 16 bases between them. CDR3 sequence reads: CASRLRAGRGYTF. CDR3 sequence (DNA): TGTGCCAGCAGGCTACGTGCGGGCAGAGGCTACACCTTC.

V usage is TRBV19 and J usage is TRBJ1-5; D is possibly TRBD1 (5 bases). Germline V gives CDR1 LNHDA, CDR2 SQIVND (reference sequence). Trimming removed 7 bases at V and 6 bases at J, with 16 bases between. CDR3 length: 14 amino acids. For the CDR3, the DNA is TGTGCCAGTAACGACCCAGGGTCGGGTCAGCCCCAGCATTTT. It is translated as CASNDPGSGQPQHF.

This clone has just one count. The J gene is TRBJ2-1, the V gene TRBV7-8; 10 bases align to TRBD2. CDR1 and CDR2 (germline): SGHVS, FQNEAQ. The V gene end was trimmed by 5 bases and the J gene end by 4 bases; junction bases not matched to a gene: 23. This CDR3 contains 21 residues. CDR3: CASSGASEPLAGVPLYNEQFF. CDR3 bases: TGTGCCAGCAGCGGCGCCTCCGAACCTCTAGCGGGAGTCCCCCTTTACAATGAGCAGTTCTTC.

The rearrangement uses TRBV19 and TRBJ1-2; D is unclear. Germline V CDR1 and CDR2: LNHDA, SQIVND (reference sequence). There are 12 residues in the CDR3. Trimming removed 3 bases from V and 5 bases from J, with 7 bases in between. The CDR3 DNA sequence: TGTGCCAGTAGTATGAACGGGTATGGCTACACCTTC. Protein: CASSMNGYGYTF.

This clone was seen at least ten times. V gene TRBV28 combines with J gene TRBJ2-1; TRBD2 agrees at 9 bases. In germline, CDR1 is MDHEN, CDR2 SYDVKM. Trimming at V came to 2 bases and at J to 4 bases, leaving 12 bases not matched to a gene. The CDR3 covers 18 residues. CDR3 coding DNA: TGTGCCAGCAGTTTAGCGCGGACCCTTCTAGCGGGATACAATGAGCAGTTCTTC. This gives the protein CASSLARTLLAGYNEQFF. Filled out from reference TRBV28 and TRBJ2-1, the complete variable domain reads DVKVTQSSRYLVKRTGEKVFLECVQDMDHENMFWYRQDPGLGLRLIYFSYDVKMKEKGDIPEGYSVSREKKERFSLILESASTNQTSMYLCASSLARTLLAGYNEQFFGPGTRLTVL.

This chain joins TRBV18 and TRBJ2-2; D unresolved. The CDR3 is 16 residues long. The germline V and J ends were trimmed by 0 bases and 4 bases, with 12 bases remaining between them. The germline gives CDR1 KGHSH, CDR2 LQKENI. CDR3 in DNA: TGTGCCAGCTCACCACCGGCTTTTCATGGCACCGGGGAGCTGTTTTTT. Amino acids: CASSPPAFHGTGELFF.

The V and J genes are TRBV5-1 and TRBJ2-5; possibly TRBD1 for D (6 bases). CDR1 and CDR2 from the germline V gene are SGHRS and YFSETQ. CDR3 size: 14 residues. Trimming shortened V by 6 bases and J by 0 bases, and 12 bases separated the two germline ends. CDR3 sequence: CASTGNRDQETQYF. CDR3 in DNA: TGCGCCAGCACGGGAAACAGGGACCAAGAGACCCAGTACTTC.

V gene TRBV9 combines with J gene TRBJ1-1, with TRBD1 as a possible D gene (5 bases). This CDR3 region has 17 residues. Germline V CDR1 and CDR2: SGDLS, YYNGEE. Trimming stripped 7 bases from V and 0 bases from J, with 22 bases between. CDR3 region: CASGSAGGSYMNTEAFF. The CDR3 DNA sequence: TGTGCCAGCGGATCAGCGGGGGGATCTTATATGAACACTGAAGCTTTCTTT.

V usage is TRBV5-1 and J usage is TRBJ2-7; D not resolved. The CDR3 length is 13 residues. V lost 0 bases and J 1 base, leaving 5 bases between the germline ends. CDR1 is SGHRS and CDR2 is YFSETQ in the germline V gene. In DNA form, the CDR3 reads TGCGCCAGCAGCTTGGCCAGTTCCTACGAGCAGTACTTC. Amino acids: CASSLASSYEQYF.

For this clone: This sample also contains other DNA sequences that code for the same CDR3. The V and J genes are TRBV28 and TRBJ1-1; a possible D gene is TRBD1 (6 bases). The V and J ends lost 4 bases and 3 bases respectively, with 6 bases between them. The CDR3 length is 12 residues. CDR1 is MDHEN and CDR2 is SYDVKM in the germline V gene. The CDR3 coding sequence is TGTGCCAGCAGTTCAGGGGACACTGAAGCTTTCTTT. It translates to CASSSGDTEAFF.

J is TRBJ1-2 and V is TRBV20-1, with D unclear. The CDR3 sequence is 11 residues long. The germline V gene has CDR1 DFQATT and CDR2 SNEGSKA (reference sequence). V lost 1 base, J lost 7 bases, and 7 bases lay in between. CDR3 nucleotide sequence: TGCAGTGCTAGAGCCGAGGGTGGCTACACCTTC. Its protein is CSARAEGGYTF.

The chain uses TRBV10-3 and TRBJ2-7; TRBD2 matches 8 bases. CDR1 ENHRY and CDR2 SYGVKD come from the germline V gene. There are 14 residues in the CDR3. The V gene end was trimmed by 6 bases and the J gene end by 6 bases; junction bases not matched to a gene: 10. CDR3 DNA: TGTGCCATCAGCGCCCAGCGGGAGTATTCCGAGCAGTACTTC. Protein sequence: CAISAQREYSEQYF.